A single sample is the source of the 32 T cell receptor beta chains below, sequenced in a study of T cell responses to AZD1222 COVID-19 vaccine. The protocol was immunoSEQ multiplex PCR, while the TCRdb copy is restricted to in-frame clones and leaves out a portion. The repertoire holds 95,000 to 150,000 clones, with roughly nine tenths as singletons. The sample consisted of peripheral blood, taken on day 0 of AZD1222 vaccination. All receptors come from an adult in good health.

The CDR3 here is CASSPGQTEAFF. Here the CDR3 DNA reads TGTGCCAGCTCACCGGGACAGACTGAAGCTTTCTTT. The chain carries TRBV18 and TRBJ1-1; 7 bases are a match to TRBD1. Germline values: CDR1 KGHSH, CDR2 LQKENI. CDR3 length equals 12 residues. V gave up 3 bases and J gave up 5 bases; unmatched junction bases: 0.

The rearrangement uses TRBV7-2 and TRBJ2-7; 9 bases are a match to TRBD1. V trimming: 2 bases; J trimming: 1 base; junction bases outside the gene matches: 6. The V gene's germline CDR1 is SGHTA and CDR2 FQGNSA. The length of the CDR3 is 16 residues. CDR3 sequence (DNA): TGTGCCAGCAGCTTATTCGCCGGGACAGGGTCCTACGAGCAGTACTTC. Its protein product is CASSLFAGTGSYEQYF.

This clone showed up just a few times. CDR3 in amino acids: CASSQERRDRDRYF. The CDR3 DNA is TGTGCCAGCAGCCAAGAGCGGAGGGACCGGGACCGCTACTTC. The chain carries TRBV4-2 and TRBJ2-7, with D possibly matching TRBD2 (6 bases). The CDR3 has 14 amino acids. Trimming removed 0 bases from V and 13 bases from J, with 19 bases in between. Germline CDR1 and CDR2: LGHNA and YNFKEQ.

This clone appeared once. V is TRBV19 and J is TRBJ1-4, with D possibly matching TRBD1 (6 bases). The CDR3 is 15 amino acids. The ends were cut back, 2 bases at V and 4 bases at J, with 11 bases in the middle. Germline CDR1 LNHDA, CDR2 SQIVND (reference sequence). CDR3: CASSISTGHNEKLFF. As DNA, the CDR3 is TGTGCCAGTAGTATAAGTACGGGACATAATGAAAAACTGTTTTTT.

The table lists this clone with a count of one. V usage is TRBV5-1 and J usage is TRBJ2-5, with 9 bases aligning to TRBD2. Germline trimming cut 2 bases from V and 4 bases from J; bases unmatched to any gene: 6. The CDR3 has 15 residues. The germline CDR1 and CDR2 sequences are SGHRS and YFSETQ. This CDR3 reads CASSFPGGGGETQYF. The CDR3 region has the DNA TGCGCCAGCAGCTTCCCCGGCGGGGGGGGAGAGACCCAGTACTTC. The variable domain in full, completed from reference TRBV5-1 and TRBJ2-5, reads KAGVTQTPRYLIKTRGQQVTLSCSPISGHRSVSWYQQTPGQGLQFLFEYFSETQRNKGNFPGRFSGRQFSNSRSEMNVSTLELGDSALYLCASSFPGGGGETQYFGPGTRLLVL.

This clone has more than one count but fewer than ten. The CDR3 region is CARKPRVGPYNEQFF. For the CDR3, the DNA is TGTGCCAGAAAGCCTAGAGTCGGTCCCTACAATGAGCAGTTCTTC. The rearrangement joins TRBV7-5 to TRBJ2-1; the table names TRBD2, a call not compared with the DNA. TRBV7-5 is annotated as a pseudogene. This CDR3 contains 15 residues.

The V gene is TRBV6-6, the J gene TRBJ2-7; 8 nucleotides match TRBD1. V trimming: 9 bases; J trimming: 2 bases; junction bases outside the gene matches: 12. CDR3 length: 15 residues. The germline gives CDR1 MNHNY, CDR2 SVGAGI (reference sequence). CDR3 amino acids: CASGVGDRTTYEQYF. The CDR3, as DNA: TGTGCCAGTGGGGTTGGGGACAGGACTACCTACGAGCAGTACTTC.

This clone occurred a few times. The chain uses TRBV7-9 and TRBJ1-2; D ambiguous. This CDR3 region has 17 residues. V was cut by 7 bases and J by 0 bases, with 21 bases left in between. Per germline, CDR1 SEHNR and CDR2 FQNEAQ (reference sequence). The CDR3 coding sequence is TGTGCCAGCAAGATAGGCCCCCGAGGACCACCTAACTATGGCTACACCTTC. Its translation is CASKIGPRGPPNYGYTF. The full variable domain, its missing parts supplied by reference TRBV7-9 and TRBJ1-2, is DTGVSQNPRHKITKRGQNVTFRCDPISEHNRLYWYRQTLGQGPEFLTYFQNEAQLEKSRLLSDRFSAERPKGSFSTLEIQRTEQGDSAMYLCASKIGPRGPPNYGYTFGSGTRLTVV.

The chain uses TRBV4-1 and TRBJ1-1, with D uncertain. CDR1 is MGHRA, CDR2 YSYEKL, per germline. Trimming pared 4 bases from V and 7 bases from J, leaving 19 bases between. This CDR3 comprises 15 residues. The chain's CDR3 is CASSPRQERIGEAFF. The DNA for the CDR3 is TGCGCCAGCAGCCCTAGACAAGAGAGGATTGGTGAAGCTTTCTTT.

The V and J genes are TRBV7-3 and TRBJ2-6; TRBD2 is a possible D gene (6 bases). V shed 3 bases and J shed 0 bases, with 12 bases lying between them. The germline V gene encodes CDR1 SGHTA and CDR2 FQGTGA. CDR3 size: 17 residues. CDR3 in amino acids: CASSFGGGLSGANVLTF. In nucleotides, the CDR3 is TGTGCCAGCAGCTTCGGGGGTGGTCTCTCTGGGGCCAACGTCCTGACTTTC.

The rearrangement links TRBV28 to TRBJ1-6; D not certain. V was trimmed by 4 bases and J by 10 bases, leaving 17 bases between them. The CDR3 sequence is 15 residues long. Germline CDR1 is MDHEN and CDR2 is SYDVKM. In DNA, the CDR3 is TGTGCCAGCAGTTCCTCATCAGGTCTACGGTCACCCCTCCACTTT. Protein sequence: CASSSSSGLRSPLHF.

V usage is TRBV7-9 and J usage is TRBJ1-1; D gene uncertain. CDR3 length: 12 amino acids. V lost 2 bases and J lost 8, with 9 bases in between. Germline V gene sequence: CDR1 SEHNR, CDR2 FQNEAQ (reference sequence). The CDR3 coding sequence is TGTGCCAGCAGCTTAATAGGAGGCGAAGCTTTCTTT. It specifies CASSLIGGEAFF.

The CDR3 is CASSFGGGGSYEQYF. In DNA, the CDR3 is TGTGCCAGCAGCTTTGGGGGAGGGGGCTCATACGAGCAGTACTTC. This chain uses TRBV5-4 with TRBJ2-7; D tentatively fits TRBD1 or TRBD2 (7 bases each). Germline CDR1 is SGHNT and CDR2 is YYREEE (reference sequence). V was pared by 2 bases and J by 4 bases, with 16 bases between. This CDR3 region has 15 residues.

The chain links TRBV3-1 (or the pseudogene TRBV3-2) to TRBJ1-1; D is uncertain. Germline V lookup: CDR1 LGHDT, CDR2 YNNKEL (reference sequence). This CDR3 is built from 14 residues. V lost 0 bases and J lost 1, with 6 bases in between. CDR3 coding DNA: TGTGCCAGCAGCCAAGATTCACGGAACACTGAAGCTTTCTTT. Residues: CASSQDSRNTEAFF.

The chain recombines TRBV7-9 with TRBJ1-6; TRBD1 agrees at 7 bases. V lost 2 bases, J lost 9 bases, and 1 base stayed unmatched. The CDR3 loop spans 13 amino acids. CDR1 SEHNR and CDR2 FQNEAQ come from the germline V gene (reference sequence). The CDR3 DNA follows: TGTGCCAGCAGCTTACAGGGGGGTTCACCCCTCCACTTT. It encodes CASSLQGGSPLHF.

Here the CDR3 reads CASTPRTGAGELFF. The CDR3 coding sequence is TGTGCCAGCACACCCCGAACGGGGGCCGGGGAGCTGTTTTTT. The chain carries TRBV9 and TRBJ2-2; D may be TRBD2 (6 bases). This CDR3 is built from 14 residues. Trimming cost V 6 bases and J 6 bases, with 15 bases left between them. Per germline, CDR1 SGDLS and CDR2 YYNGEE.

The chain employs TRBV11-2 and TRBJ1-1; possibly TRBD1 for D (5 bases). Germline assignment: CDR1 SGHAT and CDR2 FQNNGV. The CDR3 contains 13 residues. V was pared by 5 bases and J by 5 bases, with 12 bases between. CDR3 nucleotide sequence: TGTGCCAGCAGCCCGGCGACAGAGACTGAAGCTTTCTTT. Translating it yields CASSPATETEAFF. Full variable domain (outside the CDR3, taken from reference TRBV11-2 and TRBJ1-1): EAGVAQSPRYKIIEKRQSVAFWCNPISGHATLYWYQQILGQGPKLLIQFQNNGVVDDSQLPKDRFSAERLKGVDSTLKIQPAKLEDSAVYLCASSPATETEAFFGQGTRLTVV.

This chain joins TRBV18 and TRBJ1-3, with D unresolved. The CDR3 is 13 amino acids. Trimming removed 3 bases from V and 3 bases from J, with 6 bases in between. Germline CDR1 reads KGHSH; CDR2 reads LQKENI. Here the CDR3 reads CASSPPGGNTIYF. CDR3 nucleotide sequence: TGTGCCAGCTCACCTCCCGGTGGAAACACCATATATTTT.

The rearrangement uses TRBV28 and TRBJ1-1; D perhaps matches TRBD1 (6 bases). There are 11 residues in the CDR3. V lost 2 bases to trimming and J lost 11 bases, with 9 bases between them. The germline V gene has CDR1 MDHEN and CDR2 SYDVKM. The CDR3 DNA sequence: TGTGCCAGCAGTTTAGGGGGCCTGGCTTTCTTT. Residues: CASSLGGLAFF.

The chain links TRBV3-1 (or the pseudogene TRBV3-2) to TRBJ1-4; tentatively, D is TRBD1 (5 bases). Per germline, CDR1 LGHDT and CDR2 YNNKEL (reference sequence). The CDR3 contains 15 residues. With 3 bases removed from V and 0 bases from J, the gap between germline ends came to 8 bases. The CDR3 loop reads CASSQGDATNEKLFF. The CDR3 DNA follows: TGTGCCAGCAGCCAGGGGGATGCAACTAATGAAAAACTGTTTTTT.

This chain joins TRBV19 and TRBJ2-4, with 7 nucleotides matching TRBD2. With 7 bases clipped from V and 3 bases from J, the junction kept 9 bases outside the gene matches. The germline gives CDR1 LNHDA, CDR2 SQIVND (reference sequence). The CDR3 extends over 15 amino acids. The CDR3: CASTGGGLGKNIQYF. The CDR3 region has the DNA TGTGCCAGTACGGGGGGAGGGTTGGGCAAAAACATTCAGTACTTC.

This clone is a singleton in its sample. The V gene is TRBV6-6, the J gene TRBJ1-3, with D maybe TRBD1 (5 bases). With 6 bases removed from V and 2 bases from J, the gap between germline ends came to 14 bases. Germline V gene sequence: CDR1 MNHNY, CDR2 SVGAGI (reference sequence). The CDR3 covers 15 residues. The CDR3 loop reads CASRRDSSTGNTIYF. CDR3 DNA: TGTGCCAGCAGACGAGACAGTTCGACTGGAAACACCATATATTTT.

CDR3: CASSGDSSYNSPLHF. In nucleotides, the CDR3 is TGCGCCAGCAGCGGGGACAGCTCCTATAATTCACCCCTCCACTTT. The genes are TRBV5-1 and TRBJ1-6; 7 bases align to TRBD1. The CDR3 runs to 15 residues. Germline CDR1 and CDR2: SGHRS and YFSETQ. The ends lost 4 bases at V and 0 bases at J; junction bases unmatched: 1.

This sequence joins TRBV30 and TRBJ2-3; D possibly corresponds to TRBD2 (6 bases). The CDR3 contains 14 residues. The V end was cut by 2 bases, the J end by 1 base, with 10 bases between. CDR1 is GTSNPN, CDR2 SVGIG, per germline (reference sequence). CDR3 sequence: CAWSRASGTDTQYF. The CDR3 DNA is TGTGCCTGGAGTCGAGCTAGCGGCACAGATACGCAGTATTTT. Supplemented by reference TRBV30 and TRBJ2-3, the full variable domain reads SQTIHQWPATLVQPVGSPLSLECTVEGTSNPNLYWYRQAAGRGLQLLFYSVGIGQISSEVPQNLSASRPQDRQFILSSKKLLLSDSGFYLCAWSRASGTDTQYFGPGTRLTVL.

The J gene is TRBJ2-3, the V gene TRBV3-1 (or the pseudogene TRBV3-2), with a possible D match to TRBD2 (5 bases). Germline CDR1 LGHDT, CDR2 YNNKEL (reference sequence). Trimming removed 3 bases from V and 4 bases from J, with 8 bases in between. CDR3 length equals 13 residues. CDR3 in DNA: TGTGCCAGCAGCCACCGAGGGTCAGATACGCAGTATTTT. Translating gives CASSHRGSDTQYF.

There are many counts of this clone. The chain links TRBV27 to TRBJ1-2; D remains ambiguous. Germline CDR1 reads MNHEY; CDR2 reads SMNVEV (reference sequence). Trimming removed 5 bases at V and 8 bases at J, with 21 bases between. The CDR3 length is 15 residues. CDR3 residues: CASSLLPVEERGYTF. The CDR3 nucleotides are TGTGCCAGCAGTCTCCTCCCCGTGGAGGAGAGGGGCTACACCTTC.

The rearrangement joins TRBV5-4 to TRBJ1-3; possibly TRBD1 for D (5 bases). Between the trimmed V and J ends, which lost 0 bases and 5 bases, there was a span of 9 bases. This CDR3 has 14 residues. Per germline, CDR1 SGHNT and CDR2 YYREEE (reference sequence). The CDR3: CASSLAGWRNTIYF. The CDR3 nucleotides read TGTGCCAGCAGCTTGGCAGGGTGGCGAAACACCATATATTTT.

The chain recombines TRBV28 with TRBJ1-5; D is undetermined. Germline assignment: CDR1 MDHEN and CDR2 SYDVKM. CDR3 length: 18 residues. V was trimmed by 3 bases and J by 4 bases, leaving 22 bases between them. The CDR3 loop is CASSFFALRAVGNQPQHF. CDR3 nucleotides: TGTGCCAGCAGTTTTTTTGCATTAAGGGCAGTTGGGAATCAGCCCCAGCATTTT.

The genes are TRBV7-6 and TRBJ1-3; 8 bases map to TRBD1. Germline trimming cut 1 base from V and 0 bases from J; bases unmatched to any gene: 2. The CDR3 consists of 16 residues. The V gene's germline CDR1 is SGHVS and CDR2 FNYEAQ. Here the CDR3 reads CASSLGTGRSGNTIYF. Written as DNA, the CDR3 is TGTGCCAGCAGCTTAGGGACAGGGCGCTCTGGAAACACCATATATTTT. Combining the CDR3 with reference TRBV7-6 and TRBJ1-3 gives the whole variable domain GAGVSQSPRYKVTKRGQDVALRCDPISGHVSLYWYRQALGQGPEFLTYFNYEAQQDKSGLPNDRFSAERPEGSISTLTIQRTEQRDSAMYRCASSLGTGRSGNTIYFGEGSWLTVV.

The rearrangement uses TRBV5-1 and TRBJ2-3; D gene unclear. CDR1 and CDR2 from the germline V gene are SGHRS and YFSETQ. With 1 base removed from V and 3 bases from J, the gap between germline ends came to 12 bases. The CDR3 extends over 15 amino acids. The CDR3 nucleotides are TGCGCCAGCAGCTTGAGGGTAATTGGGACAGATACGCAGTATTTT. Protein sequence: CASSLRVIGTDTQYF.

This chain uses TRBV5-1 with TRBJ2-3; 9 bases are a match to TRBD1. CDR1 and CDR2 from the germline V gene are SGHRS and YFSETQ. Trimming took 4 bases from V and 6 from J; bases not matched to a gene: 6. This CDR3 region has 14 residues. The CDR3: CASSQYRGRDTQYF. In DNA form, the CDR3 reads TGCGCCAGCAGCCAATACAGGGGGCGCGATACGCAGTATTTT.

The chain uses TRBV7-2 and TRBJ2-5; D gene uncertain. The V gene lost 5 bases and the J gene lost 5 bases, with 12 bases spanning the gap. In germline, CDR1 is SGHTA, CDR2 FQGNSA. This CDR3 comprises 13 residues. CDR3 in DNA: TGTGCCAGCAGCGGCAGCGTGGGGGAGACCCAGTACTTC. Translation: CASSGSVGETQYF. The whole variable domain, remainder taken from reference TRBV7-2 and TRBJ2-5, is GAGVSQSPSNKVTEKGKDVELRCDPISGHTALYWYRQSLGQGLEFLIYFQGNSAPDKSGLPSDRFSAERTGGSVSTLTIQRTQQEDSAVYLCASSGSVGETQYFGPGTRLLVL.